Listed here are 25 T cell receptor beta chains from one sample, sequenced in a study of blood T cell repertoires in COVID-19. Data came from immunoSEQ multiplex PCR; TCRdb stores just in-frame clones and leaves some out. The sample lists approximately 230,000 clones, roughly 88% occurring once. Sequenced input: peripheral blood. All receptors come from a man aged 80 or over with acute or convalescent COVID-19.

CDR3 sequence reads: CATSDYYGPGTGELFF. The CDR3 DNA reads as TGTGCCACCAGTGATTATTACGGGCCGGGAACCGGGGAGCTGTTTTTT. V and J are TRBV24-1 and TRBJ2-2; D may be TRBD2 (5 bases). V lost 2 bases and J lost 5, with 14 bases in between. This CDR3 is built from 16 residues. Germline assignment: CDR1 KGHDR and CDR2 SFDVKD.

This clone appeared a few times. This sequence joins TRBV25-1 and TRBJ1-2, with D perhaps TRBD1 (5 bases). CDR3 size: 12 residues. Germline CDR1 reads MGHDK; CDR2 reads SYGVNS. Trimming shortened V by 7 bases and J by 3 bases, and 9 bases separated the two germline ends. CDR3 sequence (DNA): TGTGCCAGCATTGGAGGGGACTATGGCTACACCTTC. Translated, it gives CASIGGDYGYTF.

The chain links TRBV7-6 to TRBJ2-7; D perhaps matches TRBD1 (6 bases). Germline loops: CDR1 SGHVS, CDR2 FNYEAQ. V was pared by 1 base and J by 6 bases, with 13 bases between. This CDR3 region has 14 residues. CDR3 DNA sequence: TGTGCCAGCAGCTTAGATAGGGGGAATGTCGAGCAGTACTTC. Protein: CASSLDRGNVEQYF.

The chain joins TRBV7-9 to TRBJ2-3, with 10 bases identical to TRBD2. V was clipped by 1 base and J by 3 bases; unmatched bases: 10. CDR3 size: 18 residues. Germline V gives CDR1 SEHNR, CDR2 FQNEAQ (reference sequence). The CDR3 protein is CASSLGSIAGGITDTQYF. The DNA for the CDR3 is TGTGCCAGCAGCTTAGGGTCGATAGCGGGAGGAATTACAGATACGCAGTATTTT.

V usage is TRBV9 and J usage is TRBJ1-5, with TRBD1 matching 7 bases. The V and J ends lost 3 bases and 5 bases, in that order; junction bases with no gene match: 8. This CDR3 contains 15 residues. CDR1 is SGDLS and CDR2 is YYNGEE in the germline V gene. In DNA form, the CDR3 reads TGTGCCAGCAGCGCCGGGACAGACCTATATCAGCCCCAGCATTTT. This sequence encodes CASSAGTDLYQPQHF.

This clone came up a few times. The chain links TRBV5-4 to TRBJ1-6; 12 positions match TRBD1. Looked up from germline, CDR1 is SGHNT and CDR2 is YYREEE (reference sequence). Trimming took 4 bases from V and 8 from J; bases not matched to a gene: 4. This CDR3 has 15 residues. CDR3: CASSPGTGGYSPLHF. CDR3 nucleotides: TGTGCCAGCAGCCCGGGGACAGGGGGCTATTCACCCCTCCACTTT.

The gene calls are TRBV6-2 or TRBV6-3 and TRBJ2-7, with 11 bases lining up with TRBD2. Trimming at V came to 6 bases and at J to 0 bases, leaving 7 bases not matched to a gene. There are 16 residues in the CDR3. The germline CDR1 and CDR2 sequences are MNHEY and SVGEGT. The chain's CDR3 is CASSPRLAGSSYEQYF. The CDR3 coding sequence is TGTGCCAGCAGCCCGCGACTAGCGGGATCCTCCTACGAGCAGTACTTC.

In DNA form, the CDR3 reads TGTGCCAGTAGTGTGCCGGGACAGGGGACCCCACCCCTCCACTTT. It is translated as CASSVPGQGTPPLHF. The V gene is TRBV19, the J gene TRBJ1-6, with 10 bases fitting TRBD1. V was pared by 5 bases and J by 11 bases, with 9 bases of the junction left unmatched. The germline V gene has CDR1 LNHDA and CDR2 SQIVND (reference sequence). The CDR3 runs to 15 residues. Complete variable domain (other parts from reference TRBV19 and TRBJ1-6): DGGITQSPKYLFRKEGQNVTLSCEQNLNHDAMYWYRQDPGQGLRLIYYSQIVNDFQKGDIAEGYSVSREKKESFPLTVTSAQKNPTAFYLCASSVPGQGTPPLHFGNGTRLTVT.

This chain joins TRBV6-2 or TRBV6-3 and TRBJ2-1; maybe TRBD2 (5 bases). Trimming pared 4 bases from V and 2 bases from J, leaving 12 bases between. The CDR3 has 15 amino acids. CDR1 and CDR2 from the germline V gene are MNHEY and SVGEGT. DNA of the CDR3: TGTGCCAGCAGTTCGGGAAAACTAACCTACAATGAGCAGTTCTTC. It specifies CASSSGKLTYNEQFF.

The chain links TRBV4-1 to TRBJ2-6, with 8 bases aligning to TRBD1. The length of the CDR3 is 22 residues. The germline V gene encodes CDR1 MGHRA and CDR2 YSYEKL. Trimming cost V 3 bases and J 1 base; bases outside gene matches: 20. The CDR3 is CASSHPGIRTDRVTSGANVLTF. CDR3 nucleotide sequence: TGCGCCAGCAGCCACCCCGGTATACGAACGGACAGGGTAACTTCTGGGGCCAACGTCCTGACTTTC.

This sequence joins TRBV4-1 and TRBJ2-1, with TRBD2 identical over 7 bases. V lost 5 bases and J lost 5; bases outside the gene matches: 9. Germline V lookup: CDR1 MGHRA, CDR2 YSYEKL. This CDR3 spans 15 amino acids. The CDR3 protein is CASSERDYLNNEQFF. CDR3 coding DNA: TGCGCCAGCAGCGAGCGGGACTACCTGAACAATGAGCAGTTCTTC.

This sequence joins TRBV18 and TRBJ2-2; 11 bases agree with TRBD2. CDR1 KGHSH and CDR2 LQKENI come from the germline V gene. The trim removed 1 base at V and 7 bases at J, leaving 2 bases unmatched. This CDR3 contains 15 residues. The CDR3 region is CASSPQGLADGELFF. CDR3 coding DNA: TGTGCCAGCTCACCACAGGGACTAGCGGACGGGGAGCTGTTTTTT.

The rearrangement uses TRBV28 and TRBJ1-5; no clear D gene. V lost 2 bases and J 0 bases, leaving 11 bases between the germline ends. The CDR3 totals 16 residues. Germline V gene data show CDR1 as MDHEN and CDR2 as SYDVKM. In nucleotides, the CDR3 is TGTGCCAGCAGTTTACGGACTCCTTATAGCAATCAGCCCCAGCATTTT. Its protein is CASSLRTPYSNQPQHF.

This clone came up a few times. The rearrangement uses TRBV11-2 and TRBJ1-4, with D perhaps TRBD1 (5 bases). The CDR3 totals 15 residues. V lost 1 base and J 7 bases, leaving 13 bases between the germline ends. The germline CDR1 and CDR2 sequences are SGHAT and FQNNGV. This CDR3 is CASSLVRGIGEKLFF. CDR3 in DNA: TGTGCCAGCAGCTTAGTACGGGGGATTGGTGAAAAACTGTTTTTT.

The chain is built from TRBV5-4 and TRBJ1-4, with D unclear. Trimming took off 0 bases at V and 0 bases at J, with 9 bases between the two ends. The CDR3 is 16 residues long. CDR1 and CDR2 (germline): SGHNT, YYREEE (reference sequence). CDR3 bases: TGTGCCAGCAGCTTGGATGGGCCATCAACTAATGAAAAACTGTTTTTT. Translating it yields CASSLDGPSTNEKLFF.

The V gene is TRBV12-5, the J gene TRBJ1-3; 7 bases align to TRBD1. Germline V CDR1 and CDR2: LGHNT, FRNRAP. The CDR3 spans 18 residues. Trimming at V came to 5 bases and at J to 0 bases, leaving 13 bases not matched to a gene. CDR3 region: CASGEERTGPFSGNTIYF. In DNA form, the CDR3 reads TGTGCTAGTGGTGAGGAAAGGACAGGCCCCTTCTCTGGAAACACCATATATTTT.

V and J are TRBV7-2 and TRBJ1-2, with D possibly being TRBD1 (6 bases). This CDR3 spans 15 amino acids. V was cut by 0 bases and J by 5 bases, with 13 bases left in between. Germline V gene lookup returns CDR1 SGHTA and CDR2 FQGNSA. CDR3 residues: CASSLATGRDYGYTF. The CDR3 DNA sequence: TGTGCCAGCAGCTTAGCTACAGGGAGAGATTATGGCTACACCTTC. Variable domain in full (rest from reference TRBV7-2 and TRBJ1-2): GAGVSQSPSNKVTEKGKDVELRCDPISGHTALYWYRQSLGQGLEFLIYFQGNSAPDKSGLPSDRFSAERTGGSVSTLTIQRTQQEDSAVYLCASSLATGRDYGYTFGSGTRLTVV.

This sequence joins TRBV6-2 or TRBV6-3 and TRBJ2-1; D is unclear. Per the germline V gene, CDR1 is MNHEY and CDR2 is SVGEGT. V lost 4 bases, J lost 4 bases, and 5 bases lay in between. The CDR3 is 12 amino acids. CDR3 region: CASSSKYNEQFF. CDR3 coding DNA: TGTGCCAGCAGTTCAAAATACAATGAGCAGTTCTTC.

The rearrangement joins TRBV7-6 to TRBJ2-5; TRBD1 is a possible D gene (6 bases). Germline CDR1 SGHVS, CDR2 FNYEAQ. Trimming pared 2 bases from V and 5 bases from J, leaving 12 bases between. The CDR3 is 14 residues long. The CDR3 DNA reads as TGTGCCAGCAGCTTACTTGGACAGAAGGAGACCCAGTACTTC. Translating it yields CASSLLGQKETQYF.

This clone was picked up one time. The gene calls are TRBV12-5 and TRBJ2-5, with a weak D call TRBD1 (6 bases). This CDR3 comprises 15 residues. Per the germline V gene, CDR1 is LGHNT and CDR2 is FRNRAP. V lost 1 base to trimming and J lost 1 base, with 10 bases between them. The CDR3: CASGLATDSQETQYF. The CDR3 nucleotides are TGTGCTAGTGGTTTGGCGACGGACAGCCAAGAGACCCAGTACTTC.

The J gene is TRBJ2-1, the V gene TRBV4-3; 13 positions match TRBD2. The germline V gene has CDR1 LGHNA and CDR2 YSLEER. The CDR3 length is 17 residues. V shed 4 bases, J shed 7 bases, and the junction held 10 bases outside the gene matches. The CDR3: CASSPELLAGGPNEQFF. The CDR3 nucleotides read TGCGCCAGCAGCCCCGAACTACTAGCGGGGGGGCCTAATGAGCAGTTCTTC.

The chain is built from TRBV3-1 (or the pseudogene TRBV3-2) and TRBJ1-2; D is perhaps TRBD1 (5 bases). Germline V gene sequence: CDR1 LGHDT, CDR2 YNNKEL (reference sequence). The CDR3 consists of 17 residues. V lost 4 bases to trimming and J lost 4 bases, with 22 bases between them. The CDR3 reads CASSLSSGTSGAYGYTF. CDR3 bases: TGTGCCAGCAGCCTCTCCAGCGGGACCTCTGGGGCCTATGGCTACACCTTC.

The rearrangement uses TRBV7-2 and TRBJ1-1; maybe TRBD1 (6 bases). V was pared by 6 bases and J by 5 bases, with 13 bases between. Germline V gene sequence: CDR1 SGHTA, CDR2 FQGNSA. This CDR3 comprises 13 residues. This chain's CDR3 is CASSTGRGTEAFF. The DNA of the CDR3 is TGTGCCAGCAGTACAGGGAGAGGGACTGAAGCTTTCTTT.

The chain recombines TRBV7-9 with TRBJ2-3, with 7 bases that match TRBD1. Germline lookup yields CDR1 SEHNR and CDR2 FQNEAQ (reference sequence). Trimming removed 7 bases from V and 1 base from J; junction bases left unmatched: 8. The CDR3 has 15 residues. The CDR3 sequence is CASNPRTGRTDTQYF. The CDR3 nucleotides are TGTGCCAGCAACCCCCGGACAGGACGCACAGATACGCAGTATTTT.

The chain joins TRBV18 to TRBJ1-1, with D perhaps matching TRBD1 (6 bases). CDR3 size: 13 residues. V was cut by 6 bases and J by 3 bases, with 11 bases left in between. Per the germline V gene, CDR1 is KGHSH and CDR2 is LQKENI. The CDR3 sequence: CASSLRGDTEAFF. CDR3 bases: TGTGCCAGCTCGCTCAGGGGTGACACTGAAGCTTTCTTT. Drawing the rest from reference TRBV18 and TRBJ1-1, the complete variable domain is NAGVMQNPRHLVRRRGQEARLRCSPMKGHSHVYWYRQLPEEGLKFMVYLQKENIIDESGMPKERFSAEFPKEGPSILRIQQVVRGDSAAYFCASSLRGDTEAFFGQGTRLTVV.